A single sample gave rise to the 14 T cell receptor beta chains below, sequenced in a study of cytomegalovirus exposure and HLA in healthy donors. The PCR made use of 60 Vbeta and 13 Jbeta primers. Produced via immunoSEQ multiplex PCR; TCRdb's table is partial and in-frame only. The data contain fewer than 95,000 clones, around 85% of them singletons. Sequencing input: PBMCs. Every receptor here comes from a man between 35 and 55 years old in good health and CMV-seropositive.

The CDR3 sequence: CASSLRTSGICEQYF. CDR3 sequence (DNA): TGTGCCAGCAGTTTGCGGACTAGCGGGATATGCGAGCAGTACTTC. This sequence joins TRBV27 and TRBJ2-7, with 12 nucleotides matching TRBD2. The CDR3 extends over 15 amino acids. Germline V gene lookup returns CDR1 MNHEY and CDR2 SMNVEV (reference sequence). V was clipped by 3 bases and J by 6 bases; unmatched bases: 6.

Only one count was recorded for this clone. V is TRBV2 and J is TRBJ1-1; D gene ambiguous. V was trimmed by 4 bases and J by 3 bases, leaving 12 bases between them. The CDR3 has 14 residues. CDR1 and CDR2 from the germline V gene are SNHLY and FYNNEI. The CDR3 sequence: CASSVTESYTEAFF. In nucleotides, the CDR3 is TGTGCCAGCAGTGTAACAGAGAGTTACACTGAAGCTTTCTTT.

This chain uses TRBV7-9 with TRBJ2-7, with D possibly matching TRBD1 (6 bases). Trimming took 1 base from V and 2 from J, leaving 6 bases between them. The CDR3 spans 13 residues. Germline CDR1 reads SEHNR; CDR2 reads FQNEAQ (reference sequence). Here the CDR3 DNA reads TGTGCCAGCAGCTTAGACAGGGCCTACGAGCAGTACTTC. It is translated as CASSLDRAYEQYF.

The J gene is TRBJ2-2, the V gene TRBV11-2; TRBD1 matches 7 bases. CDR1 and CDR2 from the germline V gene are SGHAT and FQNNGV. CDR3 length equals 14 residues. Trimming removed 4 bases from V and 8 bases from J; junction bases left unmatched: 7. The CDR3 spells CASSYTGAGGELFF. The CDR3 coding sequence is TGTGCCAGCAGCTACACAGGGGCCGGGGGGGAGCTGTTTTTT. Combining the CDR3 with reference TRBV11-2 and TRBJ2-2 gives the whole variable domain EAGVAQSPRYKIIEKRQSVAFWCNPISGHATLYWYQQILGQGPKLLIQFQNNGVVDDSQLPKDRFSAERLKGVDSTLKIQPAKLEDSAVYLCASSYTGAGGELFFGEGSRLTVL.

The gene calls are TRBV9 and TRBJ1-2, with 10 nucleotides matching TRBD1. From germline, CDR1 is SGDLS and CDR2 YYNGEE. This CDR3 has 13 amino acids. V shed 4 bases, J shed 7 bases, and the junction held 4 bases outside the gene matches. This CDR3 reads CASSSGQGSGYTF. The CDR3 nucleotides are TGTGCCAGCAGCTCGGGACAGGGGAGTGGCTACACCTTC.

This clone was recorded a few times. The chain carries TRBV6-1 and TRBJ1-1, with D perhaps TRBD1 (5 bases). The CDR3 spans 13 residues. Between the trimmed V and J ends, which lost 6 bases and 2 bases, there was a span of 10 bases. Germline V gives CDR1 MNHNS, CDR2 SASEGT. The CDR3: CASRGQLNTEAFF. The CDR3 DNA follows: TGTGCCAGCAGGGGGCAGTTAAACACTGAAGCTTTCTTT.

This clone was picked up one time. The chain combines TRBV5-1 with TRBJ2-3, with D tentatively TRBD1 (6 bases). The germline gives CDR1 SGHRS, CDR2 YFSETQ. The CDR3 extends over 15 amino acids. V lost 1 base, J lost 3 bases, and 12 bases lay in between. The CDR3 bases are TGCGCCAGCAGCTTGTCCAGGACAGTTACAGATACGCAGTATTTT. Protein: CASSLSRTVTDTQYF.

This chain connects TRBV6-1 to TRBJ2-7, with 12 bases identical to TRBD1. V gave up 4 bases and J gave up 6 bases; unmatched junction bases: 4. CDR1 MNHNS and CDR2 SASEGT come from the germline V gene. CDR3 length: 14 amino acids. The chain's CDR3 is CASSVGTGGFEQYF. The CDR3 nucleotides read TGTGCCAGCAGTGTCGGGACAGGGGGCTTCGAGCAGTACTTC.

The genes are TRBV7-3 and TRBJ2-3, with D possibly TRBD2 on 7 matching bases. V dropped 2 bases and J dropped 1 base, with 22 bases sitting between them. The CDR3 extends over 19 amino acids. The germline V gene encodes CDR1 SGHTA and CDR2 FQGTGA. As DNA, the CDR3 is TGTGCCAGCAGCTTATATCATGGGGGAGTGCGGGGGCGCACAGATACGCAGTATTTT. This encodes CASSLYHGGVRGRTDTQYF.

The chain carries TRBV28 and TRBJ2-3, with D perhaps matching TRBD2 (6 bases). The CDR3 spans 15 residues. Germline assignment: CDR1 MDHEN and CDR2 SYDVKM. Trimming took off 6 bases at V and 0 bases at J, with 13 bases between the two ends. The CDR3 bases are TGTGCCAGCAGCCGACAGCGGGCTAGCACAGATACGCAGTATTTT. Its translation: CASSRQRASTDTQYF.

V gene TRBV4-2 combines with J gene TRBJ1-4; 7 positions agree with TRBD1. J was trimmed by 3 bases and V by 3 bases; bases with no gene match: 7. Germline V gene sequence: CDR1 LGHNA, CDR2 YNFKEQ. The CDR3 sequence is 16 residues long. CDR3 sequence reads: CASSQRQGGSNEKLFF. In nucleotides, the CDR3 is TGTGCCAGCAGCCAGCGACAGGGTGGGTCTAATGAAAAACTGTTTTTT.

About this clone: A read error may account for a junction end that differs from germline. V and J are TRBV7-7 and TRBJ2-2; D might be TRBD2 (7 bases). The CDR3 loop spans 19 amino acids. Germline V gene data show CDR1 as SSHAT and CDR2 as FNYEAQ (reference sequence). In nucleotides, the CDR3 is TGTGCTAGCAGCAAGAACGAACAGGTCGGGGGGCTGAACACCGGGGAGCTGTTTTTT. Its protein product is CASSKNEQVGGLNTGELFF.

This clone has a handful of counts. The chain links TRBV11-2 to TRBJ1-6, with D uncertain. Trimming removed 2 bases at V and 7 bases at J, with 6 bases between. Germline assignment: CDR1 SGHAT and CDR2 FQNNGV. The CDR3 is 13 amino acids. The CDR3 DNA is TGTGCCAGCAGCTTACCCGGGAATTCACCCCTCCACTTT. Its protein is CASSLPGNSPLHF.

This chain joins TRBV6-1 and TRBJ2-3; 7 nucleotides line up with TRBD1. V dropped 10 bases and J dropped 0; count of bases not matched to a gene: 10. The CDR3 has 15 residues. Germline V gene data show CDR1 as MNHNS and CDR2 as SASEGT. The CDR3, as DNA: TGTGCCACAACCCACGGGACAGCAAGCACAGATACGCAGTATTTT. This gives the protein CATTHGTASTDTQYF.